This note documents a single T cell receptor beta chain sequence. What it binds is unknown. This sample was taken from a study of monozygotic twins with inflammatory bowel disease. From approximately 3,500 ng of total RNA, each TCR library was prepared. The template switching step added UMIs that contained a 6-nucleotide sample barcode. TCRdb reprocessed the 5' RACE reads and reports one entry per CDR3 protein, with no DNA. The listing records approximately 400,000 distinct CDR3 sequences. The CDR3 runs to 14 residues. CDR1 and CDR2 from the germline V gene are ENHRY and SYGVKD. Study-level points and caveats: IBD patients displayed reduced TCRbeta diversity (inverse Simpson) when set against healthy co-twins. Immunosuppressive treatment differences may have increased patient repertoire variability.

This receptor was obtained from a human donor with ulcerative colitis or Crohn's disease, or a healthy co-twin of an affected twin (not recorded which). The chain employs TRBV10-3 and TRBJ1-2; the D call from TCRdb, TRBD1, cannot be confirmed without DNA. The specimen sequenced was blood. The CDR3 spells CAITDGERSYGYTF.